This T cell receptor beta chain is drawn from a study of blood T cell repertoires in COVID-19. The CDR3 sequence is 20 residues long. J was trimmed by 0 bases and V by 7 bases; bases with no gene match: 20. Germline V gene sequence: CDR1 SGHTS, CDR2 YDEGEE. The method was immunoSEQ multiplex PCR; TCRdb's version includes in-frame clones alone and lacks a portion of them. The sample contains about 200,000 clones, around four fifths of which appear only once. The Seattle patients, enrolled during active infection, were followed longitudinally. The sequenced sample was peripheral blood. The V call is TRBV5-8, the J call TRBJ2-4; 9 nucleotides align to TRBD1. This TCR came from a man aged 60 to 75 with COVID-19, enrolled during active disease. The CDR3 nucleotides are TGTGCCAGCGGCACCTCTGGACAGGGGCTGGGTTACGTAGCCAAAAACATTCAGTACTTC. This sequence encodes CASGTSGQGLGYVAKNIQYF.